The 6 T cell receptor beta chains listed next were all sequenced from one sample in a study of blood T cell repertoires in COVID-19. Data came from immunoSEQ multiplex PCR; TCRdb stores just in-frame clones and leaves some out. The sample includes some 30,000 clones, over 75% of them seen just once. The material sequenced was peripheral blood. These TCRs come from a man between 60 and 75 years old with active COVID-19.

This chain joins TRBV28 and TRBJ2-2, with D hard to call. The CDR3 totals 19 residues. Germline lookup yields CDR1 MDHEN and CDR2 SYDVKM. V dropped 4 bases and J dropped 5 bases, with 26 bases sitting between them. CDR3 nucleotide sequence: TGTGCCAGCAGTTCGCCCTTTCCCGCGGTCCAATCGAGGACCGGGGAGCTGTTTTTT. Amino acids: CASSSPFPAVQSRTGELFF.

CDR3 protein: CSVLAGGRTDTQYF. In nucleotides, the CDR3 is TGCAGCGTCCTAGCGGGAGGGCGGACAGATACGCAGTATTTT. The chain links TRBV29-1 to TRBJ2-3, with 12 bases identical to TRBD2. CDR3 length equals 14 residues. Per germline, CDR1 SQVTM and CDR2 ANQGSEA. Losses at the gene ends were 6 bases for V and 3 bases for J; bases not matched to a gene: 4.

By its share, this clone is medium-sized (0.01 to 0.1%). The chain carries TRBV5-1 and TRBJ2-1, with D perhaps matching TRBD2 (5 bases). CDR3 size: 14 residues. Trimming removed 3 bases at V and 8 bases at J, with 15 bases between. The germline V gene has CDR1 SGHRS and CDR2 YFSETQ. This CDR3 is CASSSSGFKDEQFF. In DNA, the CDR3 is TGCGCCAGCAGCTCCTCGGGGTTTAAGGATGAGCAGTTCTTC. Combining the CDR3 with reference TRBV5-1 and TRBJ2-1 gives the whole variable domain KAGVTQTPRYLIKTRGQQVTLSCSPISGHRSVSWYQQTPGQGLQFLFEYFSETQRNKGNFPGRFSGRQFSNSRSEMNVSTLELGDSALYLCASSSSGFKDEQFFGPGTRLTVL.

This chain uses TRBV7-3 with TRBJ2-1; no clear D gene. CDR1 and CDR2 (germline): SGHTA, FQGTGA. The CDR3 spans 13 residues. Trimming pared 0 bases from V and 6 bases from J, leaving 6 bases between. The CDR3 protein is CASSLTSINEQFF. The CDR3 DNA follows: TGTGCCAGCAGCTTAACTAGCATCAATGAGCAGTTCTTC.

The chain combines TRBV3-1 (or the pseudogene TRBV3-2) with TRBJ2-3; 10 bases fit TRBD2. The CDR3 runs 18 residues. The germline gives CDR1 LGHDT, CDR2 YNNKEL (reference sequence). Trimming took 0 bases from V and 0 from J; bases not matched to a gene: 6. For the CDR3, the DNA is TGTGCCAGCAGCCAAGATTTCCGACTAGCGGGTAGCACAGATACGCAGTATTTT. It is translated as CASSQDFRLAGSTDTQYF.

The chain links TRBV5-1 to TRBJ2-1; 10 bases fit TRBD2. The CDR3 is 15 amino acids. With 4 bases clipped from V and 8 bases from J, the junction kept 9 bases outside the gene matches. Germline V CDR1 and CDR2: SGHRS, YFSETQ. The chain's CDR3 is CASSTLAGGLHEQFF. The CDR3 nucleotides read TGCGCCAGCAGCACGTTAGCGGGAGGTCTCCATGAGCAGTTCTTC.